The clone carrying this TCR beta chain was seen ten or more times. The data originate from a study of T cells in Graves' hyperthyroidism and ophthalmopathy. The V end lost 3 bases, the J end lost 0 bases, and 6 bases lay between the germline ends. The CDR3 sequence is 14 residues long. Per germline, CDR1 MNHNS and CDR2 SASEGT. What was amplified from RNA transcripts were TCR beta CDR3 regions. The TCR CDR3 first-round RT-PCR relied on the HTBI primer set. TCRdb itself ran the multiplex PCR reads through MiXCR, one entry per CDR3 protein. The table has 400,000 to 550,000 distinct CDR3 sequences, approximately 25% seen once.

This sequence was found in a woman aged 25 to 39 with Graves' ophthalmopathy. V gene TRBV6-1 combines with J gene TRBJ1-5, with D hard to call. The sample consisted of blood. The CDR3 here is CASSENDSNQPQHF. CDR3 coding DNA: TGTGCCAGCAGTGAGAATGATAGCAATCAGCCCCAGCATTTT.